This passage covers 15 T cell receptor beta chains from one sample sequenced in a study of CD8 T cells in ankylosing spondylitis. A single record per CDR3 protein comes from TCRdb applying MiXCR to the 5' RACE reads. The sample lists hundreds of thousands of distinct CDR3 sequences; 12% were seen once. These TCRs' antigens remain unknown. Study-level points and caveats: Several highly homologous variants made up a TCR beta motif, and this motif appeared characteristic of ankylosing spondylitis blood.

Material for sequencing was blood, either unsorted or a sorted T cell fraction (not recorded which). These receptors were obtained from a male donor with ankylosing spondylitis.

V gene TRBV5-1 combines with J gene TRBJ2-1; D is tentatively TRBD1 or TRBD2 (6 bases each). Germline assignment: CDR1 SGHRS and CDR2 YFSETQ. The CDR3 runs 15 residues. V was shortened by 5 bases and J by 2 bases, with 14 bases between the two germline ends. CDR3 DNA: TGCGCCAGCAGTATTCTAGGGGGGCCCTACAATGAGCAGTTCTTC. This gives the protein CASSILGGPYNEQFF.

This chain uses TRBV20-1 with TRBJ2-7, with D possibly called TRBD1 or TRBD2 (5 bases each). The germline CDR1 and CDR2 sequences are DFQATT and SNEGSKA (reference sequence). The V end was cut by 2 bases, the J end by 4 bases, with 9 bases between. This CDR3 is built from 12 residues. The CDR3 nucleotides are TGCAGTGCTAGACGGGACGCGTACGAGCAGTACTTC. Translation: CSARRDAYEQYF.

There are many counts of this clonotype. The gene calls are TRBV20-1 and TRBJ1-1, with D possibly TRBD1 on 6 matching bases. The V end lost 2 bases, the J end lost 8 bases, and 21 bases lay between the germline ends. The CDR3 spans 15 residues. Per germline, CDR1 DFQATT and CDR2 SNEGSKA (reference sequence). In DNA, the CDR3 is TGCAGTGCTAGAAGGAGGGAAGGGGGATTGGGAGAAGCTTTCTTT. This encodes CSARRREGGLGEAFF.

The chain couples TRBV7-2 to TRBJ2-7, with D perhaps being TRBD1 or TRBD2 (5 bases each). Germline-derived CDR1 and CDR2 are SGHTA and FQGNSA. CDR3 length: 15 residues. V shed 6 bases and J shed 1 base, with 16 bases lying between them. The CDR3 DNA reads TGTGCCAGCAGGGTAGGTCCGGGACGGTCCTACGAGCAGTACTTC. It specifies CASRVGPGRSYEQYF.

This clonotype was found a few times. The chain has TRBV20-1 and TRBJ2-7; possibly TRBD1 for D (6 bases). Germline V gene data show CDR1 as DFQATT and CDR2 as SNEGSKA (reference sequence). V gave up 5 bases and J gave up 3 bases, with 17 bases separating them. The CDR3 is made up of 14 amino acids. CDR3 DNA sequence: TGCAGTGCTTCCCGCAGGACAGCGAGCTACGAGCAGTACTTC. Translating it yields CSASRRTASYEQYF.

This clonotype has ten or more counts. This sequence joins TRBV12-3 or TRBV12-4 and TRBJ1-2; D unresolved. The CDR3 covers 13 residues. V was shortened by 3 bases and J by 1 base, with 6 bases between the two germline ends. CDR3 region: CASSFWDNYGYTF. CDR3 DNA: TGTGCCAGCAGTTTTTGGGATAACTATGGCTACACCTTC.

The genes are TRBV12-3 or TRBV12-4 and TRBJ2-6, with D possibly being TRBD2 (6 bases). This CDR3 is built from 15 residues. Trimming took 6 bases from V and 2 from J, leaving 11 bases between them. The CDR3 loop reads CASSNGGAGANVLTF. The CDR3 DNA sequence: TGTGCCAGCAGCAACGGCGGGGCTGGGGCCAACGTCCTGACTTTC.

This clonotype showed up just a few times. The gene calls are TRBV5-5 and TRBJ2-7; tentative D call: TRBD1 (5 bases). The V end lost 0 bases, the J end lost 2 bases, and 9 bases lay between the germline ends. CDR1 is SGHKS, CDR2 YYEKEE, per germline (reference sequence). CDR3 length: 14 amino acids. The CDR3 bases are TGTGCCAGCAGCTTGGAGGCAGGGACCTACGAGCAGTACTTC. As protein: CASSLEAGTYEQYF.

This chain uses TRBV20-1 with TRBJ2-3, with D possibly matching TRBD1 (6 bases). Between the trimmed V and J ends, which lost 3 bases and 3 bases, there was a span of 19 bases. Germline V gene data show CDR1 as DFQATT and CDR2 as SNEGSKA (reference sequence). The CDR3 contains 16 residues. CDR3 protein: CSASPPGQRGTDTQYF. CDR3 sequence (DNA): TGCAGTGCTAGCCCCCCAGGACAGCGAGGGACAGATACGCAGTATTTT.

This clonotype was seen a handful of times. This sequence joins TRBV6-5 and TRBJ1-2, with a possible D match to TRBD1 (5 bases). Looked up from germline, CDR1 is MNHEY and CDR2 is SVGAGI. This CDR3 has 15 residues. The V gene lost 0 bases and the J gene lost 2 bases, with 10 bases spanning the gap. CDR3 region: CASSYSIDRNYGYTF. CDR3 coding DNA: TGTGCCAGCAGTTACTCGATAGACAGAAACTATGGCTACACCTTC.

The chain uses TRBV5-5 and TRBJ2-5, with D tentatively TRBD2 (7 bases). V was cut by 4 bases and J by 5 bases, with 15 bases left in between. The CDR3 consists of 14 residues. The germline V gene has CDR1 SGHKS and CDR2 YYEKEE (reference sequence). In DNA form, the CDR3 reads TGTGCCAGCAGCGAACCGCGGGGGCGGGAGACCCAGTACTTC. Protein sequence: CASSEPRGRETQYF.

This rearrangement joins TRBV5-1 to TRBJ2-5; D gene unclear. CDR1 and CDR2 (germline): SGHRS, YFSETQ. V shed 4 bases and J shed 5 bases, with 12 bases lying between them. The CDR3 spans 13 residues. The CDR3 DNA sequence: TGCGCCAGCAGCCCCGACTCTCGGGAGACCCAGTACTTC. Its protein is CASSPDSRETQYF. Combining the CDR3 with reference TRBV5-1 and TRBJ2-5 gives the whole variable domain KAGVTQTPRYLIKTRGQQVTLSCSPISGHRSVSWYQQTPGQGLQFLFEYFSETQRNKGNFPGRFSGRQFSNSRSEMNVSTLELGDSALYLCASSPDSRETQYFGPGTRLLVL.

This clonotype was counted at least ten times. The rearrangement joins TRBV6-6 to TRBJ2-7; D is unresolved. The V gene lost 6 bases and the J gene lost 2 bases, with 8 bases spanning the gap. Germline CDR1 is MNHNY and CDR2 is SVGAGI (reference sequence). The CDR3 covers 12 residues. The CDR3 reads CASSGPAYEQYF. Here the CDR3 DNA reads TGTGCCAGCAGCGGGCCCGCCTACGAGCAGTACTTC.

V usage is TRBV7-9 and J usage is TRBJ2-7; D is unresolved. V lost 3 bases and J 3 bases, leaving 12 bases between the germline ends. The CDR3 spans 14 residues. Germline CDR1 SEHNR, CDR2 FQNEAQ (reference sequence). CDR3 coding DNA: TGTGCCAGCAGCTTGTCAGCAGAGCACTACGAGCAGTACTTC. It translates to CASSLSAEHYEQYF.

There are a few counts of this clonotype. V usage is TRBV29-1 and J usage is TRBJ2-5; D is uncertain. Germline values: CDR1 SQVTM, CDR2 ANQGSEA. The germline V and J ends were trimmed by 3 bases and 2 bases, with 10 bases remaining between them. This CDR3 spans 13 amino acids. CDR3 region: CSVEPNQQETQYF. The DNA of the CDR3 is TGCAGCGTTGAGCCTAACCAGCAAGAGACCCAGTACTTC.